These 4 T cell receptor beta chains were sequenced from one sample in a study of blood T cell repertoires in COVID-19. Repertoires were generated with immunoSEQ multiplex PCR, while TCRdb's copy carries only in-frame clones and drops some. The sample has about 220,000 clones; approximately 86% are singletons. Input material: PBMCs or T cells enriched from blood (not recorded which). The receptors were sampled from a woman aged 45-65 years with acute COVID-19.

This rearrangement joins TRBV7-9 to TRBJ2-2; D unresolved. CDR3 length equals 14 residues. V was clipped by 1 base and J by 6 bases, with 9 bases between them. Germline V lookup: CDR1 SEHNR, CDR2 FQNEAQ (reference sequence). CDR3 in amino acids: CASSLEWSAGELFF. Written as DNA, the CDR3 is TGTGCCAGCAGCTTAGAATGGTCGGCCGGGGAGCTGTTTTTT.

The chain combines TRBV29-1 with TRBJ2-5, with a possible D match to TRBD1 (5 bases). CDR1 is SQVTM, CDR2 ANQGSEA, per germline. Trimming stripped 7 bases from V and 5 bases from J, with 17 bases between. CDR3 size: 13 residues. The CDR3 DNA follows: TGCAGCGGGGTTCCAGGGTTGGGCGAGACCCAGTACTTC. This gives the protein CSGVPGLGETQYF.

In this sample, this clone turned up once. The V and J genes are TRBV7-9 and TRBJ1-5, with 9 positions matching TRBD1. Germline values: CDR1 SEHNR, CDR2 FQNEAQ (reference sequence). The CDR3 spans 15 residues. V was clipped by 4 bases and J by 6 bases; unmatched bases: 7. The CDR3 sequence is CASSSRDREGQPQHF. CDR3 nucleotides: TGTGCCAGCAGCTCACGGGACAGGGAGGGTCAGCCCCAGCATTTT.

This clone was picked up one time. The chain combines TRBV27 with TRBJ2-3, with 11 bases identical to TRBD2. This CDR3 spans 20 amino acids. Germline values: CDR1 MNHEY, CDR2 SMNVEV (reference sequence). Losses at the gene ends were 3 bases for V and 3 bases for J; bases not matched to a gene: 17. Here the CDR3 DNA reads TGTGCCAGCAGTTTCCACCCTCCCCTACTAGCGGGAGATCATACAGATACGCAGTATTTT. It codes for CASSFHPPLLAGDHTDTQYF.